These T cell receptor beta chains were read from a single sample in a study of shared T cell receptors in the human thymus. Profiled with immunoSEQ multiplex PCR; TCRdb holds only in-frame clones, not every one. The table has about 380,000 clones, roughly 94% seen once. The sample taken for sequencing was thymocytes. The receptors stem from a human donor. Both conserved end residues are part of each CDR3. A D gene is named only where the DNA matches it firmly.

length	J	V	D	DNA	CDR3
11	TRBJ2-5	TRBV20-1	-	TGCAGTGCTAAGGGCCGGGAGACCCAGTACTTC	CSAKGRETQYF
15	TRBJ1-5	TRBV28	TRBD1	TGTGCCAGCAGTTTGGGACAGGGTGGCAATCAGCCCCAGCATTTT	CASSLGQGGNQPQHF
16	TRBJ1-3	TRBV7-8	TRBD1	TGTGCCAGCAGCGCCGGACAGGGGTCCTCTGGAAACACCATATATTTT	CASSAGQGSSGNTIYF
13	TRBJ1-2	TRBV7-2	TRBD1	TGTGCCAGCAATCACAGGGGGGCGGCTGGCTACACCTTC	CASNHRGAAGYTF
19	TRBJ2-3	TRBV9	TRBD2	TGTGCCAGCAGCGGCCTCCGGGAGGAGGCGGGAGGCCCCACAGATACGCAGTATTTT	CASSGLREEAGGPTDTQYF
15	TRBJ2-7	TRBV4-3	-	TGCGCCAGCAGCCCAAGACCCAGGTTAGCCTACGAGCAGTACTTC	CASSPRPRLAYEQYF
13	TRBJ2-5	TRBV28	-	TGTGCCAGCACCGGGGGCCTAAGGGAGACCCAGTACTTC	CASTGGLRETQYF
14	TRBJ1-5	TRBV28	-	TGTGCCAGCAGTTGGACAGAACTAAATCAGCCCCAGCATTTT	CASSWTELNQPQHF
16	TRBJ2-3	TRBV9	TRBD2	TGTGCCAGCAGCCTCCAGGGAGCGGGAACAGTCGATACGCAGTATTTT	CASSLQGAGTVDTQYF
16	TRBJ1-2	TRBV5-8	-	TGTGCCAGTCCGGCAACCGACGTTACAATCGTGTATGGCTACACCTTC	CASPATDVTIVYGYTF
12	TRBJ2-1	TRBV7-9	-	TGTGCCAGCAGCTTAGTGGGGAATGAGCAGTTCTTC	CASSLVGNEQFF
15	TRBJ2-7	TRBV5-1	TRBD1	TGCGCCAGCAGCATGGACAGGGGGGCCTCCTACGAGCAGTACTTC	CASSMDRGASYEQYF
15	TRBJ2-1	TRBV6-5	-	TGTGCCAGCAGCCCTAAGCGAAACTCCTACAATGAGCAGTTCTTC	CASSPKRNSYNEQFF
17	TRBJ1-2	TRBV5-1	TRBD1	TGCGCCAGCAGCTTTCTTCCACAGACAGGGCGGAACTATGGCTACACCTTC	CASSFLPQTGRNYGYTF
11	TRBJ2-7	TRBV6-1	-	TGTGCCAGCACCCTAACACGGGAGCAGTACTTC	CASTLTREQYF